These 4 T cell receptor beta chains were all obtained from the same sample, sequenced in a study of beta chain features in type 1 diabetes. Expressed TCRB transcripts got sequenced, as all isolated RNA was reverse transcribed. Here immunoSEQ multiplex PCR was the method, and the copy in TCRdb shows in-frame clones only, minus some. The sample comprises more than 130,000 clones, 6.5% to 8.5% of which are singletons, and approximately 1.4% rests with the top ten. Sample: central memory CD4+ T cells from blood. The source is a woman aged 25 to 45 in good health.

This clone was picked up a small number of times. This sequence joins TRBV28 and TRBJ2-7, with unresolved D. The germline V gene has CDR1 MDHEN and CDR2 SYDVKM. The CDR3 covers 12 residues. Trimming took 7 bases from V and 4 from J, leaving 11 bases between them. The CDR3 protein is CASTTSLYEQYF. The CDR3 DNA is TGTGCCAGCACTACCTCTCTGTACGAGCAGTACTTC.

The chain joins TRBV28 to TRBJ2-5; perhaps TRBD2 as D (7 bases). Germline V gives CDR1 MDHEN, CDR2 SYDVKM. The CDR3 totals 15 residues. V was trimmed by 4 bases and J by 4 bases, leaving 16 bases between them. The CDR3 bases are TGTGCCAGCAGTTACTTGGCTGGGGGGGCAGAGACCCAGTACTTC. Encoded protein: CASSYLAGGAETQYF.

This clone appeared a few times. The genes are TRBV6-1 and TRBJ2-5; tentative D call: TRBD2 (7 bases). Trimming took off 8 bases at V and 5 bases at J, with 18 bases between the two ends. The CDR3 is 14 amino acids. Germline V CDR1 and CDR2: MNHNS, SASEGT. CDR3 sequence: CASQGGGPGETQYF. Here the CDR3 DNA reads TGTGCCAGCCAGGGAGGGGGGCCGGGGGAGACCCAGTACTTC.

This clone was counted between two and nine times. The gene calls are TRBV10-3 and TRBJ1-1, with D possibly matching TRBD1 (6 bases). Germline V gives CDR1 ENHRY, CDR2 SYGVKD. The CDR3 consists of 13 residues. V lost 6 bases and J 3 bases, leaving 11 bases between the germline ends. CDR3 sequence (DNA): TGTGCCATCAGGGCGGACAGCTACACTGAAGCTTTCTTT. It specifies CAIRADSYTEAFF.